This T cell receptor beta chain is from a study of cytomegalovirus exposure and HLA in healthy donors. The CDR3 totals 15 residues. The germline V gene has CDR1 SNHLY and CDR2 FYNNEI. The J segment lost 1 base and the V segment lost 5 bases, leaving 3 bases of the junction unmatched. PCR employed 60 Vbeta and 13 Jbeta primers. Clones were read by immunoSEQ multiplex PCR, and TCRdb kept only the in-frame ones, dropping some. The repertoire holds approximately 300,000 clones, with 84% as singletons. Study outcomes and limitations: Versus the roughly 670-donor mean, an Asian-associated ancestry cluster reportedly showed fewer N-insertions in a later analysis. Generally TCR sequences proved uncommon, though certain public TCRs appeared in numerous donors. An analysis that was carried out later associated fewer than 20,000 TCR beta sequences with HLA alleles at 0.05 false discovery rate.

About this clone: The target antigen is unknown.

In nominal health when sampled, donors likely had unrecorded immune exposures nonetheless. The TCR originated in a woman between 40 and 50 years old in good health and CMV-seropositive. The sample comprised PBMCs. The genes are TRBV2 and TRBJ2-5; the match to TRBD2 covers 11 bases. Here the CDR3 DNA reads TGTGCCAGCAGTAGACTAGCGGGGATCCAAGAGACCCAGTACTTC. Its protein is CASSRLAGIQETQYF.